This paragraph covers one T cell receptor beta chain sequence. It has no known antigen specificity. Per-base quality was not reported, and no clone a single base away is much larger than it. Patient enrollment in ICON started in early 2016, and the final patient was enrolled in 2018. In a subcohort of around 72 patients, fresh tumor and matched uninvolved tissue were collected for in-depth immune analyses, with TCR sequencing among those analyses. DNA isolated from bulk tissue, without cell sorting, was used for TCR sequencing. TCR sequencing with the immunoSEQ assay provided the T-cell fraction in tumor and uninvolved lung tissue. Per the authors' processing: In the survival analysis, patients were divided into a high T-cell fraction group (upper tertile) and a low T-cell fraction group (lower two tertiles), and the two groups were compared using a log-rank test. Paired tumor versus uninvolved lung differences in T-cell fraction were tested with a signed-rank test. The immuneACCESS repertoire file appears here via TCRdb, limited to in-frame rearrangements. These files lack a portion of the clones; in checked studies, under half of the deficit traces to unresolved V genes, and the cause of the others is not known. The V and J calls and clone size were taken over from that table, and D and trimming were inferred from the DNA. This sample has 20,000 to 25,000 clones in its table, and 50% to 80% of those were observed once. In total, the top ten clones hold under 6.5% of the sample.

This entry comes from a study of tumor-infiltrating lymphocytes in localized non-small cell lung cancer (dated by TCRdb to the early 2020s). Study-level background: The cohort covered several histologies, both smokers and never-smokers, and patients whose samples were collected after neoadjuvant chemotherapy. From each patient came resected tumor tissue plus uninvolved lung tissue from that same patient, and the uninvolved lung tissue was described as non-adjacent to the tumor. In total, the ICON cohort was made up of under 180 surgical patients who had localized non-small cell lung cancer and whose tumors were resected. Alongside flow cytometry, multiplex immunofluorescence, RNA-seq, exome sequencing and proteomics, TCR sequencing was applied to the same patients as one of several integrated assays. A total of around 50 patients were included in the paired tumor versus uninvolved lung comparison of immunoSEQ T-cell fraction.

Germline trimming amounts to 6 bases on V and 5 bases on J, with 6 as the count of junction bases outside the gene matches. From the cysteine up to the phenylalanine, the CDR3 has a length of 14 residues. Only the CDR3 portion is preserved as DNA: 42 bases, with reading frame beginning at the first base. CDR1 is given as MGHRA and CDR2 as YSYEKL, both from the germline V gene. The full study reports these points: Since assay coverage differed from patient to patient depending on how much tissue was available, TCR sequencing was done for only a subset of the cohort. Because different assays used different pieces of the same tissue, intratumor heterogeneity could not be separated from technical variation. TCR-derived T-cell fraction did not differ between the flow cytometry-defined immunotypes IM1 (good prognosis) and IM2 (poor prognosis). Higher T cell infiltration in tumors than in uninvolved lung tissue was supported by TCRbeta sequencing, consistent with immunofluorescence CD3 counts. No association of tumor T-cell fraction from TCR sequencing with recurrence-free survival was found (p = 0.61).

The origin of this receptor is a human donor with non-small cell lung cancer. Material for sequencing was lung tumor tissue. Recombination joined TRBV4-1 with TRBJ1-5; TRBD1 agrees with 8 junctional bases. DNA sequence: TGCGCCAGCAGTCTAGGACAGGGTGATCAGCCCCAGCATTTT. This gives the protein CASSLGQGDQPQHF.